One T cell receptor beta chain is described in this entry. TCRdb analysed the RT-PCR reads with MiXCR anew, one entry per CDR3 protein. This sample carries about 700,000 distinct CDR3 sequences, 14% of them seen once, and the ten largest clones take roughly 3.6%. The TCR comes from a female donor in good health, serving as a healthy control. Sequenced material: memory CD4+ T cells from blood.

The CDR3 loop reads CASSLAWREAYEQYF. The CDR3 region has the DNA TGTGCCAGCAGCTTAGCATGGCGGGAGGCCTACGAGCAGTACTTC. The chain couples TRBV7-2 to TRBJ2-7; the match to TRBD2 covers 8 bases. V dropped 0 bases and J dropped 2; count of bases not matched to a gene: 3. Germline CDR1 SGHTA, CDR2 FQGNSA. This CDR3 has 15 residues.